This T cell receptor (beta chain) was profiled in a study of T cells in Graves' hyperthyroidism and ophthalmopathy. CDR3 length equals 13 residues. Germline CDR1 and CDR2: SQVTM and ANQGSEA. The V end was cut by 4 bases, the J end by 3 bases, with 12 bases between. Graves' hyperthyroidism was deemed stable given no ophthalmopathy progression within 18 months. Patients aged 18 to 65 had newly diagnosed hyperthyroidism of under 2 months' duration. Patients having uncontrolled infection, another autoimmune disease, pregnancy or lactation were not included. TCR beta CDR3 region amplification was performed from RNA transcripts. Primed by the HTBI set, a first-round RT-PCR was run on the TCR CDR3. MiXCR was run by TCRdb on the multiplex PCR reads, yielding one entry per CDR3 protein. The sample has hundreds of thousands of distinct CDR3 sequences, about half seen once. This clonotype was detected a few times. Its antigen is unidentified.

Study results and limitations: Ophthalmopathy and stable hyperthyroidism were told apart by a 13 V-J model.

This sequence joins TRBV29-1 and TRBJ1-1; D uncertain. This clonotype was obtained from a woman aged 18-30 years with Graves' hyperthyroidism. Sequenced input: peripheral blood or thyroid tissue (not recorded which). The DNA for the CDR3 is TGCAGCGTTGGGGTTTCGATCGACACTGAAGCTTTCTTT. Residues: CSVGVSIDTEAFF.